Reported below is one TCR beta chain. Its matching antigen is unknown. The data originate from a study of memory CD4+ T cells and cytomegalovirus serostatus. Study results and caveats: A US-trained random forest predicted CMV serostatus with median AUC around 0.91. Each of approximately 73 CMV-associated TCRbeta sequences occurred in one to five individuals.

V shed 0 bases and J 5 bases; nucleotides not matched to a gene: 10. The CDR3 is 17 amino acids. CDR1 is SGHRS, CDR2 YFSETQ, per germline. As processed by the authors: After removing out-of-frame reads, over 2 million distinct TCRbeta sequences remained. Clones were read by immunoSEQ multiplex PCR, and TCRdb kept only the in-frame ones, dropping some. That table is the source of V, J and clone size, and D and trimming were worked out from the DNA. The sample gives approximately 47,000 clones, roughly 73% of which show up once; about 0.73% is in the top ten. Single viable CD3+CD4+CD8-CD45RO+ cells were sorted as the memory CD4+ T cells. Total CD4+ T cells were enriched by CD4 positive selection.

This receptor was identified in an adult in good health and CMV-seronegative. The chain is built from TRBV5-1 and TRBJ2-5; TRBD2 matches at 10 bases. The sample comprised memory CD4+ T cells from blood. The CDR3 DNA is TGCGCCAGCAGCTTGGGAGGAAGCGGGGGGGCCTGGGAGACCCAGTACTTC. As protein: CASSLGGSGGAWETQYF.